Presented here are 10 T cell receptor beta chains from one specimen sequenced in a study of blood T cell repertoires in COVID-19. Sequenced by immunoSEQ multiplex PCR; TCRdb stores in-frame clones only, minus some. The sample records 120,000 to 150,000 clones, over 80% being singletons. What was sequenced was peripheral blood. The receptors were gathered from an older man with acute or convalescent COVID-19.

A remark on this clone: The germline gene is not matched at one end of the junction; a read error may be the cause. V is TRBV7-7 and J is TRBJ2-2; 7 positions agree with TRBD2. Germline V gives CDR1 SSHAT, CDR2 FNYEAQ (reference sequence). The CDR3 consists of 17 residues. This CDR3 reads CASSPHTSDANTGELFF. Here the CDR3 DNA reads TGTGCTAGCAGCCCCCATACTAGCGATGCGAACACCGGGGAGCTGTTTTTT.

The gene calls are TRBV28 and TRBJ2-7; TRBD2 matches at 7 bases. The CDR3 extends over 13 amino acids. Germline CDR1 and CDR2: MDHEN and SYDVKM. Trimming at V came to 5 bases and at J to 5 bases, leaving 6 bases not matched to a gene. The CDR3 coding sequence is TGTGCCAGCAGTCCAAGCGGGACGGACGAGCAGTACTTC. Residues: CASSPSGTDEQYF.

The chain is built from TRBV28 and TRBJ2-7; 8 bases are a match to TRBD1. CDR3 length equals 14 residues. V dropped 7 bases and J dropped 6; count of bases not matched to a gene: 11. The germline V gene has CDR1 MDHEN and CDR2 SYDVKM. CDR3 coding DNA: TGTGCCAGCATCTTATCAGGGGGCGCGTTCGAGCAGTACTTC. Translating gives CASILSGGAFEQYF.

This chain links TRBV19 with TRBJ2-3, with D possibly being TRBD1 (6 bases). CDR1 is LNHDA, CDR2 SQIVND, per germline (reference sequence). The CDR3 spans 16 residues. The germline V and J ends were trimmed by 3 bases and 3 bases, with 16 bases remaining between them. DNA for the CDR3: TGTGCCAGTAGTATCGGCAGGGGAAAAGGAACAGATACGCAGTATTTT. Translated: CASSIGRGKGTDTQYF.

J is TRBJ1-2 and V is TRBV29-1; 8 bases match TRBD1. Unmatched junction bases numbered 14, after V lost 3 bases and J lost 8 bases. CDR1 is SQVTM, CDR2 ANQGSEA, per germline. CDR3 length: 15 residues. CDR3 DNA sequence: TGCAGCGTTGACCCCTTTGGGCAGGGGGCTTTCGGCTACACCTTC. Translated, it gives CSVDPFGQGAFGYTF.

The chain employs TRBV30 and TRBJ2-7; TRBD2 matches at 8 bases. This CDR3 spans 12 amino acids. The V and J ends lost 4 bases and 7 bases, in that order; junction bases with no gene match: 6. CDR1 is GTSNPN and CDR2 is SVGIG in the germline V gene (reference sequence). CDR3 nucleotide sequence: TGTGCCTGGAACGCGGGGGGCGCGGAGCAGTACTTC. This sequence encodes CAWNAGGAEQYF.

The rearrangement links TRBV19 to TRBJ1-2, with a weak D call TRBD1 (5 bases). With 4 bases removed from V and 3 bases from J, the gap between germline ends came to 15 bases. The V gene's germline CDR1 is LNHDA and CDR2 SQIVND (reference sequence). The CDR3 is 15 amino acids. The DNA of the CDR3 is TGTGCCAGTAGTACATCGACAGTTTTTTACTATGGCTACACCTTC. Amino acids: CASSTSTVFYYGYTF.

V gene TRBV11-1 combines with J gene TRBJ2-7; D call uncertain. The V gene's germline CDR1 is SGHAT and CDR2 FQDESV (reference sequence). With 2 bases removed from V and 2 bases from J, the gap between germline ends came to 13 bases. The CDR3 runs 15 residues. CDR3 bases: TGTGCCAGCAGCTTAAGCCAGGTTATTACCTACGAGCAGTACTTC. Its translation: CASSLSQVITYEQYF.

J is TRBJ1-1 and V is TRBV6-5, with 11 bases matching TRBD1. The CDR3 spans 15 residues. Germline values: CDR1 MNHEY, CDR2 SVGAGI. V shed 6 bases and J 4 bases; nucleotides not matched to a gene: 7. The CDR3 region is CASSWTGGAGTEAFF. CDR3 sequence (DNA): TGTGCCAGCAGCTGGACAGGGGGCGCGGGCACTGAAGCTTTCTTT.

The V call is TRBV27, the J call TRBJ1-1; D uncertain. Germline lookup yields CDR1 MNHEY and CDR2 SMNVEV (reference sequence). The V gene lost 3 bases and the J gene lost 4 bases, with 9 bases spanning the gap. The CDR3 runs 13 residues. Here the CDR3 reads CASSLGRGTEAFF. DNA of the CDR3: TGTGCCAGCAGTTTGGGCCGGGGCACTGAAGCTTTCTTT.